These T cell receptor beta chains were read from a single sample in a study of T-cell memory formation after mild COVID-19. MiXCR, run by TCRdb on the 5' RACE reads, gives a single entry per CDR3 protein. The sample records about 560,000 distinct CDR3 sequences, roughly a sixth being singletons. The sample taken for sequencing was PBMCs or a T cell subset sorted from them (not recorded which). These TCRs come from an adult woman who had mild COVID-19 (a few samples of this study predate the infection). Cell type and time point are not known. Both conserved end residues are part of each CDR3. D genes are given only for firm matches. Part of the rows lack a size; the others show once, few, many or a class for expanded clones.

CDR3 protein | CDR3 DNA | clone size | J gene | D gene | V gene
CASSQGGFYTEAFF | TGTGCCAGCAGTCAAGGGGGATTTTACACTGAAGCTTTCTTT | NA | TRBJ1-1 | NA | TRBV12-3/TRBV12-4
CASSLEQGGNEKLFF | TGCGCCAGCAGCTTGGAACAGGGTGGTAATGAAAAACTGTTTTTT | few | TRBJ1-4 | NA | TRBV5-1
CASSLGGPSKNIQYF | TGTGCCAGCAGCCTGGGGGGGCCTTCCAAAAACATTCAGTACTTC | NA | TRBJ2-4 | NA | TRBV12-3/TRBV12-4
CAISDSGRSYEQYF | TGTGCCATCAGTGATAGCGGGCGCTCCTACGAGCAGTACTTC | few | TRBJ2-7 | TRBD2 | TRBV10-3
CASSLSQGMNTEAFF | TGTGCCAGCAGTTTGTCCCAGGGGATGAACACTGAAGCTTTCTTT | few | TRBJ1-1 | NA | TRBV27
CASSLDSIPGAYEQFF | TGTGCCAGCAGCTTAGATAGTATCCCGGGGGCCTATGAGCAGTTCTTC | few | TRBJ2-1 | NA | TRBV11-2
CASSQEPFGNEQFF | TGTGCCAGCAGCCAAGAGCCATTCGGCAATGAGCAGTTCTTC | NA | TRBJ2-1 | NA | TRBV4-2
CASSGFDRVLNQPQHF | TGTGCCAGCAGTGGCTTCGACAGGGTCCTAAATCAGCCCCAGCATTTT | NA | TRBJ1-5 | TRBD1 | TRBV6-4
CASSQDTAGKLFF | TGTGCCAGCAGCCAGGACACCGCCGGGAAACTGTTTTTT | NA | TRBJ1-4 | NA | TRBV6-2/TRBV6-3
CASSPKRGRVAADTQYF | TGCGCCAGCAGCCCAAAAAGGGGGAGGGTTGCGGCAGATACGCAGTATTTT | NA | TRBJ2-3 | NA | TRBV4-1
CASRTDRPNTGELFF | TGTGCCAGCAGAACGGACAGGCCGAACACCGGGGAGCTGTTTTTT | few | TRBJ2-2 | NA | TRBV21-1
CASSSYSSGANVLTF | TGTGCCAGCAGCTCGTACAGCTCTGGGGCCAACGTCCTGACTTTC | few | TRBJ2-6 | NA | TRBV7-6
CASSSAGLPNTGELFF | TGCGCCAGCAGCTCAGCGGGACTACCGAACACCGGGGAGCTGTTTTTT | NA | TRBJ2-2 | TRBD2 | TRBV5-1
CSAPGTGYEQYF | TGCAGTGCTCCCGGGACGGGATACGAGCAGTACTTC | NA | TRBJ2-7 | NA | TRBV20-1
CASSLEGPRDTEAFF | TGTGCCAGCAGCCTGGAGGGCCCCAGGGACACTGAAGCTTTCTTT | NA | TRBJ1-1 | NA | TRBV4-2
CSDSPQMIDEQYF | TGCAGTGATAGCCCCCAGATGATCGACGAGCAGTACTTC | NA | TRBJ2-7 | NA | TRBV20-1
CAWGGLGNTIYF | TGTGCCTGGGGGGGGTTAGGAAACACCATATATTTT | NA | TRBJ1-3 | NA | TRBV30
CASSGQGARQPQHF | TGTGCCAGCAGTGGACAGGGGGCGCGTCAGCCCCAGCATTTT | NA | TRBJ1-5 | TRBD1 | TRBV2
CASSHTGQPEGQYF | TGTGCCAGCAGCCATACGGGACAGCCCGAGGGGCAGTACTTC | NA | TRBJ2-7 | TRBD1 | TRBV7-9
CASRGQGGYTF | TGTGCCAGCAGGGGGCAAGGTGGCTACACCTTC | NA | TRBJ1-2 | NA | TRBV27
CASSEGWGFYEQYF | TGTGCCAGCAGTGAAGGGTGGGGATTCTACGAGCAGTACTTC | few | TRBJ2-7 | NA | TRBV2
CSAKTLRGRLSEQYF | TGCAGTGCTAAGACCCTGCGCGGGAGGTTAAGCGAGCAGTACTTC | many | TRBJ2-7 | TRBD2 | TRBV20-1
CASSQDGPGPKGTGIYEQYF | TGCGCCAGCAGCCAAGATGGTCCGGGACCTAAAGGGACAGGGATCTACGAGCAGTACTTC | NA | TRBJ2-7 | TRBD1 | TRBV4-1
CASSFEGREQYF | TGTGCCAGCAGCTTTGAGGGGCGCGAGCAGTACTTC | few | TRBJ2-7 | NA | TRBV5-4
CASSLQGWEANYGYTF | TGTGCCAGCAGCCTGCAGGGTTGGGAAGCTAACTATGGCTACACCTTC | many | TRBJ1-2 | NA | TRBV7-9
CASSSTRQQETQYF | TGTGCCAGCAGCTCCACCCGACAGCAAGAGACCCAGTACTTC | many | TRBJ2-5 | NA | TRBV7-6
CAIRTLTGAGELFF | TGTGCCATCAGGACACTGACGGGGGCCGGGGAGCTGTTTTTT | NA | TRBJ2-2 | NA | TRBV10-3
CSAGKKLGTEAFF | TGCAGTGCTGGCAAAAAACTGGGCACTGAAGCTTTCTTT | NA | TRBJ1-1 | NA | TRBV20-1
CSARTLKGGLDEKLFF | TGCAGTGCTAGAACCCTGAAGGGAGGATTGGATGAAAAACTGTTTTTT | NA | TRBJ1-4 | NA | TRBV20-1
CATSRGTGFDYEQYF | TGTGCCACCAGCAGGGGAACAGGGTTTGACTACGAGCAGTACTTC | NA | TRBJ2-7 | NA | TRBV15
CASSLGGTTALW | TGTGCCAGCAGTTTAGGCGGGACTACCGCCTTGTGG | NA | TRBJ2-3 | TRBD2 | TRBV12-3/TRBV12-4
CSASFPNQPQHF | TGCAGTGCTAGTTTTCCCAATCAGCCCCAGCATTTT | few | TRBJ1-5 | NA | TRBV20-1
CASLRGLDTGELFF | TGTGCCTCTTTGAGGGGCCTAGACACCGGGGAGCTGTTTTTT | NA | TRBJ2-2 | NA | TRBV6-1
CASSQLRQDHYNEQFF | TGCGCCAGCAGTCAACTTCGTCAGGACCACTACAATGAGCAGTTCTTC | NA | TRBJ2-1 | NA | TRBV23-1
CASRHRRGRVGTEAFF | TGTGCCAGCAGGCATCGCAGGGGAAGGGTGGGAACTGAAGCTTTCTTT | NA | TRBJ1-1 | NA | TRBV12-3/TRBV12-4
CASSSRLASSYNEQFF | TGTGCCAGCAGCTCCCGACTAGCGAGCTCCTACAATGAGCAGTTCTTC | few | TRBJ2-1 | TRBD2 | TRBV6-2/TRBV6-3
CASSPGGPETQYF | TGTGCCAGCAGCCCGGGAGGGCCAGAGACCCAGTACTTC | NA | TRBJ2-5 | TRBD2 | TRBV9
CASSTPTLVWEQFF | TGTGCCAGCAGTACCCCGACACTAGTATGGGAGCAGTTCTTC | NA | TRBJ2-1 | NA | TRBV12-3/TRBV12-4
CASSSNLLAGVGSYEQYF | TGTGCCAGCAGCTCGAACCTACTAGCGGGAGTAGGTAGCTACGAGCAGTACTTC | few | TRBJ2-7 | TRBD2 | TRBV7-8
CASSVEGRPYEQYF | TGTGCCAGCAGCGTAGAAGGCAGACCGTACGAGCAGTACTTC | NA | TRBJ2-7 | NA | TRBV9
CSGDRADTQYF | TGCAGCGGGGACAGGGCAGATACGCAGTATTTT | few | TRBJ2-3 | TRBD1 | TRBV29-1
CASRGVYYTDTQYF | TGTGCCAGCAGAGGGGTCTACTACACAGATACGCAGTATTTT | many | TRBJ2-3 | NA | TRBV6-5
CASSLNPALLHWQFF | TGTGCCAGCAGCTTAAATCCAGCTCTCCTTCACTGGCAGTTCTTC | few | TRBJ2-1 | NA | TRBV7-9
CASSHTNREDEKLFF | TGCGCCAGCAGCCATACTAACAGGGAGGATGAAAAACTGTTTTTT | NA | TRBJ1-4 | NA | TRBV5-1
CASNAGGSNTEAFF | TGTGCCAGCAATGCAGGGGGATCGAACACTGAAGCTTTCTTT | NA | TRBJ1-1 | TRBD1 | TRBV25-1
CATSARGQETQYF | TGTGCCACCAGTGCACGGGGCCAAGAGACCCAGTACTTC | NA | TRBJ2-5 | NA | TRBV24-1
CASSHSPGLAGAGNEQFF | TGTGCCAGCAGCCACTCGCCGGGACTAGCGGGGGCAGGCAATGAGCAGTTCTTC | few | TRBJ2-1 | TRBD2 | TRBV12-3/TRBV12-4
CASGRGETQYF | TGTGCCAGCGGACGAGGGGAGACCCAGTACTTC | few | TRBJ2-5 | NA | TRBV12-3/TRBV12-4
CASSILAPTDTQYF | TGCGCCAGCAGTATACTAGCCCCCACAGATACGCAGTATTTT | few | TRBJ2-3 | NA | TRBV10-2
CASSQTAPYEQYF | TGTGCCAGCAGCCAGACGGCCCCCTACGAGCAGTACTTC | many | TRBJ2-7 | NA | TRBV3-1
CASSPPTGIEQYF | TGTGCCAGCAGCCCACCCACGGGTATCGAGCAGTACTTC | NA | TRBJ2-7 | NA | TRBV7-9